This TCR beta chain derives from a study of blood T cell repertoires in COVID-19 (dated by TCRdb to about 2020). For the study in its entirety: The collaborator samples originated in the United States, Italy and Spain and spanned the acute and convalescent phases of COVID-19. The material from the prospective study consisted of cDNA or gDNA derived from T cells, B-cell-depleted T cells, or PBMCs. Deeply sampled blood TCRbeta repertoires from subjects exposed to, actively infected with, or recovered from COVID-19 were included in the dataset. The repertoires were released in a freely available public database intended as a resource for research on the immune response to SARS-CoV-2. Samples came from the ongoing ImmuneRACE study (first 160 participants) plus 1,254 subjects from 6 global collaborators. A de-identified subject ID, COVID-19 status, age in years and sex were almost always included in the sample metadata. Where available, HLA class I and class II types were obtained from metadata supplied by the sample provider rather than from assay-based typing.

TCRbeta CDR3 regions were amplified from genomic DNA by means of the immunoSEQ Assay, a bias-controlled multiplex PCR. As for the original processing: The number of nucleated cells in each sample was estimated by amplification of reference gene primers within the assay. To quantify the absolute abundance of each unique TCRbeta CDR3 rearrangement, sequence reads were collapsed and filtered. For each sample, productive Simpson clonality was calculated as the square root of Simpson's diversity index across productive rearrangements. In TCRdb, the immuneACCESS table is reduced to in-frame sequences with V and J assigned. These tables do not hold every clone; where another copy was compared, an unresolved V gene accounts for under half, and the others remain unexplained. V, J and clone size were drawn from that table, and D and trimming were deduced from the DNA. In all, the sample holds about 440,000 clones, and approximately 88% of those were seen once. The ten top clones hold roughly 12% of the sample.

One collaborating source in Seattle enrolled patients during active infection and followed them longitudinally through the course of disease. Collaborating institutions collected whole blood in K2EDTA tubes following their own protocols. For TCRbeta analysis, collaborators shipped samples in one of three forms: frozen whole blood, isolated PBMCs, or DNA extracted from either of those sample types. To note about this clone: The antigen this receptor binds is unknown. No per-base quality is available; no much larger clone lies one base away.

The study at large found these results: The amount of clinical and demographic metadata varied by source and participant and was provided uncurated.

Between the V and J ends, shortened by 2 bases and 5 bases respectively, the junction contains 3 bases. From a lookup of the germline V gene (reference sequence), CDR1 and CDR2 are LGHDT and YNNKEL. Taken from cysteine to phenylalanine, the CDR3 has 11 residues. The CDR3 DNA has 33 bases and is translated from base 1. The clonotype originates from a woman aged 50 to 65 with COVID-19, enrolled during active disease. Rearrangement joined TRBV3-1 (or the pseudogene TRBV3-2) to TRBJ1-1; the D gene cannot be resolved reliably. The sample was peripheral blood. The nucleotides are TGTGCCAGCAGCCAACGGACTGAAGCTTTCTTT. Translated, it gives CASSQRTEAFF.